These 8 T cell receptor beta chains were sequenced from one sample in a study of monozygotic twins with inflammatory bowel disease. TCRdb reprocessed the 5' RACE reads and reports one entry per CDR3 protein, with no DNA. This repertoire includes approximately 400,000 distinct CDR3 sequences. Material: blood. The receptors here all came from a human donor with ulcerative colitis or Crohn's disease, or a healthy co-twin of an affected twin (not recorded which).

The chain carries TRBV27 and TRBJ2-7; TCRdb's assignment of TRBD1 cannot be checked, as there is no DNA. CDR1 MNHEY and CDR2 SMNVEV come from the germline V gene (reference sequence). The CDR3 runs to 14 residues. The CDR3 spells CASRRDRRTYEQYF.

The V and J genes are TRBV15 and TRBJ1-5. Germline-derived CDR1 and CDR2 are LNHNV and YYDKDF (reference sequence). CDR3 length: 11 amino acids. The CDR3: CATGGNQPQHF.

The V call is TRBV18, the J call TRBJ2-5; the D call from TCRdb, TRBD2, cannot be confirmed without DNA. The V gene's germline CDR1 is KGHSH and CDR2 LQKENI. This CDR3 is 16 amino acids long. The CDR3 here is CASSPLAGGPEETQYF.

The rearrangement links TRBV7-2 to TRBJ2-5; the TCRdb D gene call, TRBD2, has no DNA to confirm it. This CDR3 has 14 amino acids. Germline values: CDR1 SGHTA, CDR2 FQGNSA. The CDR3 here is CASNLGLAGETQFF.

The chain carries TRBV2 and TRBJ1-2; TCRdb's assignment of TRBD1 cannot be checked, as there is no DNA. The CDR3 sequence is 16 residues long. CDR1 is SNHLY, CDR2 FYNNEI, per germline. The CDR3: CASSEGGGQATYGYTF.

The CDR3 protein is CATSAKGGYEQYF. This chain uses TRBV24-1 with TRBJ2-7; TCRdb outputs TRBD1, but without DNA this stays unchecked. CDR1 and CDR2 (germline): KGHDR, SFDVKD. The CDR3 has 13 residues.

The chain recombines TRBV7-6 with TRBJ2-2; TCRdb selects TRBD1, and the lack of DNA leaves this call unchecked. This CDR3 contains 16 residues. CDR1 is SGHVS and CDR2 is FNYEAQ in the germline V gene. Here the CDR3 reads CASSSTDRGPTGELFF.

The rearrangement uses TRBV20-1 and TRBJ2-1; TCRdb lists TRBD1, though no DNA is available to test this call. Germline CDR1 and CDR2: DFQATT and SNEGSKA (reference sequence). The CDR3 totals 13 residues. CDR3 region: CSAIWTVNSEQFF.